This T cell receptor beta chain was sequenced for a study of blood T cell repertoires in COVID-19. Study-wide context: Specimens from acute and convalescent COVID-19 originated in the United States, Italy and Spain.

This clone was seen a single time. V trimming: 4 bases; J trimming: 3 bases; junction bases outside the gene matches: 1. CDR1 and CDR2 from the germline V gene are SGHTA and FQGTGA. The CDR3 extends over 14 amino acids. Study processing details: From reference gene primer amplification, estimates of nucleated cell counts were derived. The table came from immunoSEQ multiplex PCR; TCRdb's copy has only in-frame clones and leaves some out. V and J calls plus clone size are reproduced from that table; the DNA served to infer D and trimming. The data hold about 51,000 clones, with 70% to 90% observed a single time.

This TCR came from a man older than 75 with active COVID-19. The chain uses TRBV7-3 and TRBJ2-3, with TRBD1 matching over 10 bases. Source material: peripheral blood. CDR3 DNA: TGTGCCAGCAGCTCGGGACAGGGGACAGATACGCAGTATTTT. Translated: CASSSGQGTDTQYF. Looking up the rest from reference TRBV7-3 and TRBJ2-3 gives the full variable domain: GAGVSQTPSNKVTEKGKYVELRCDPISGHTALYWYRQSLGQGPEFLIYFQGTGAADDSGLPNDRFFAVRPEGSVSTLKIQRTERGDSAVYLCASSSGQGTDTQYFGPGTRLTVL.